This T cell receptor (beta chain) is drawn from a study of control samples from healthy donors and cancer patients. The germline gives CDR1 SGDLS, CDR2 YYNGEE. This CDR3 contains 13 residues. The ends lost 4 bases at V and 4 bases at J; junction bases unmatched: 3. Profiling relied on immunoSEQ multiplex PCR, and the TCRdb table lists in-frame clones only, not all of them. The sample holds about 160,000 clones, around 94% seen once. This chain links TRBV9 with TRBJ2-5, with 8 bases aligning to TRBD1. The clonotype comes from a man aged 55-75 years with colorectal cancer. Source material: PBMCs. CDR3 sequence reads: CASSKQGGETQYF. The CDR3, as DNA: TGTGCCAGCAGCAAACAGGGGGGAGAGACCCAGTACTTC.